These 2 T cell receptor beta chains were all obtained from the same sample, sequenced in a study of blood T cells in healthy people across ages. A J-beta primer mix and a sample-barcoded 5' primer were used in a second PCR of about 7 to 12 cycles. One entry per CDR3 protein, called by TCRdb with MiXCR from the 5' RACE reads. The profile shows roughly 1,500,000 distinct CDR3 sequences, 42% of them singletons. Material: blood. Receptors were obtained from a woman aged 18-30 years in good health.

This clonotype was found once. A read error is possible here, since a much larger clone lies one base away. The chain has TRBV2 and TRBJ1-2; D ambiguous. Germline CDR1 is SNHLY and CDR2 is FYNNEI. The CDR3 runs 15 residues. CDR3 bases: TGTGCCAGCGGTGAAGCTAGCGGCGGCAGCTATGGCTACACCTTC. As protein: CASGEASGGSYGYTF.

This clonotype was observed at least ten times. The J gene is TRBJ1-2, the V gene TRBV12-3 or TRBV12-4; unclear D gene. V was cut by 3 bases and J by 4 bases, with 3 bases left in between. The length of the CDR3 is 11 residues. CDR3 DNA: TGTGCCAGCAGTTTTCGCTATGGCTACACCTTC. This sequence encodes CASSFRYGYTF.